This passage covers 5 T cell receptor beta chains from one sample sequenced in a study of T cell changes during pregnancy in multiple sclerosis. Some clones are missing from TCRdb's copy, which holds only in-frame ones; the method was immunoSEQ multiplex PCR. The table has tens of thousands of clones, 75% to 90% seen once; the top ten hold about 1.2%. The sequenced sample was CD4+ T cells from peripheral blood mononuclear cells, obtained in the first trimester of pregnancy. These receptor sequences come from a female donor in good health, enrolled as a control in a pregnancy study.

The CDR3 loop reads CASTTFGRQSNTEAFF. DNA of the CDR3: TGTGCCAGCACCACCTTCGGTCGACAGTCGAACACTGAAGCTTTCTTT. The chain uses TRBV11-2 and TRBJ1-1, with D maybe TRBD1 (5 bases). CDR1 SGHAT and CDR2 FQNNGV come from the germline V gene. The CDR3 runs 16 residues. V shed 7 bases and J shed 1 base, with 19 bases lying between them. Filled out from reference TRBV11-2 and TRBJ1-1, the complete variable domain reads EAGVAQSPRYKIIEKRQSVAFWCNPISGHATLYWYQQILGQGPKLLIQFQNNGVVDDSQLPKDRFSAERLKGVDSTLKIQPAKLEDSAVYLCASTTFGRQSNTEAFFGQGTRLTVV.

The CDR3 protein is CASSPRQGSNQPQHF. In DNA, the CDR3 is TGTGCCAGTAGTCCACGACAGGGGAGCAATCAGCCCCAGCATTTT. V usage is TRBV19 and J usage is TRBJ1-5; TRBD1 aligns across 8 bases. The CDR3 spans 15 residues. Losses at the gene ends were 5 bases for V and 1 base for J; bases not matched to a gene: 4. Germline V gene data show CDR1 as LNHDA and CDR2 as SQIVND (reference sequence).

The chain links TRBV7-6 to TRBJ2-3; TRBD2 agrees at 11 bases. CDR3 length equals 15 residues. Germline-derived CDR1 and CDR2 are SGHVS and FNYEAQ. The V gene end was trimmed by 1 base and the J gene end by 7 bases; junction bases not matched to a gene: 4. This CDR3 reads CASSLGSGRGNTQYF. The CDR3 DNA is TGTGCCAGCAGCTTAGGTAGCGGGAGGGGCAATACGCAGTATTTT.

This chain links TRBV7-9 with TRBJ1-2; tentative D call: TRBD1 (5 bases). Germline loops: CDR1 SEHNR, CDR2 FQNEAQ (reference sequence). The CDR3 contains 13 residues. V was clipped by 7 bases and J by 8 bases, with 17 bases between them. The CDR3 coding sequence is TGTGCCAGCACCTCAGAGGGACTGGACGGCTACACCTTC. Translating gives CASTSEGLDGYTF.

The chain joins TRBV18 to TRBJ1-4, with 7 bases that match TRBD1. The CDR3 is 16 residues long. The V segment lost 2 bases and the J segment 0 bases; nucleotides outside the gene matches: 3. In germline, CDR1 is KGHSH, CDR2 LQKENI. CDR3 DNA: TGTGCCAGCTCACCAGGGACAGTTGCAACTAATGAAAAACTGTTTTTT. Encoded protein: CASSPGTVATNEKLFF.